This entry describes one T cell receptor beta chain. The antigen is undetermined. MiXCR was run by TCRdb on the 5' RACE reads, yielding one entry per CDR3 protein. This repertoire shows a few hundred thousand distinct CDR3 sequences, under 15% found once; its top ten account for 2.5% to 4%. The CDR3 spans 16 residues. With 6 bases removed from V and 0 bases from J, the gap between germline ends came to 14 bases. This record belongs to a study of T cells after yellow fever vaccination. Findings of the study overall: Some clonotypes were seen in both the CD4 and the CD8 compartments. These made up a small share and likely arose from convergent recombination.

The chain carries TRBV12-3 or TRBV12-4 and TRBJ2-2; a weak D match, TRBD1 (6 bases). The input for sequencing was CD4+ T cells sorted from PBMCs, taken 15 days after the yellow fever booster vaccination. This TCR was recovered from a man aged 18 to 29 who received the YFV17D yellow fever vaccine. The CDR3 spells CASSPSPGANTGELFF. CDR3 in DNA: TGTGCCAGCAGCCCCTCCCCAGGGGCGAACACCGGGGAGCTGTTTTTT.